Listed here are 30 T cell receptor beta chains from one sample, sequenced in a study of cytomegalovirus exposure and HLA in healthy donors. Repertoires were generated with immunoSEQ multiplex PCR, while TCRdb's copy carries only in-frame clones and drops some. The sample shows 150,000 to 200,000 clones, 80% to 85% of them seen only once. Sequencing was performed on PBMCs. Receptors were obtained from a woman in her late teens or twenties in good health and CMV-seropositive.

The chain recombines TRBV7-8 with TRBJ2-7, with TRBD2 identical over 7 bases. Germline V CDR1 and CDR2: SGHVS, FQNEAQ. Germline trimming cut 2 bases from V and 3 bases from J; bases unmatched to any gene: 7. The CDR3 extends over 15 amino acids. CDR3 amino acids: CASSLREGTIYEQYF. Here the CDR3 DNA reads TGTGCCAGCAGCTTAAGGGAGGGTACAATCTACGAGCAGTACTTC.

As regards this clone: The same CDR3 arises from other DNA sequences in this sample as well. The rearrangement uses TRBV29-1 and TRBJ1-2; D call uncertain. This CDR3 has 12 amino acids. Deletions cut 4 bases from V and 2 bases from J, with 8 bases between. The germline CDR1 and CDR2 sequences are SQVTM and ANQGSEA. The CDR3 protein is CSVVGGNYGYTF. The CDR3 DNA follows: TGCAGCGTTGTAGGCGGAAACTATGGCTACACCTTC. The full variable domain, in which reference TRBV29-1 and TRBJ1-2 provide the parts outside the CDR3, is SAVISQKPSRDICQRGTSLTIQCQVDSQVTMMFWYRQQPGQSLTLIATANQGSEATYESGFVIDKFPISRPNLTFSTLTVSNMSPEDSSIYLCSVVGGNYGYTFGSGTRLTVV.

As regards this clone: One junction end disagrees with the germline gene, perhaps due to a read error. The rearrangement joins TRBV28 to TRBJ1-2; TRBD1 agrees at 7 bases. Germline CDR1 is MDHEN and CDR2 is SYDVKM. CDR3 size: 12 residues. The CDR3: CASSGLGTEKDF. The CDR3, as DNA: TGTGCCAGCAGTGGACTCGGGACAGAAAAGGACTTC.

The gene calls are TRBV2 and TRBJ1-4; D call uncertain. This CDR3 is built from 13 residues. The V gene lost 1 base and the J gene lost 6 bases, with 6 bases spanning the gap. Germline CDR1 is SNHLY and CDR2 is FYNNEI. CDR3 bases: TGTGCCAGCAGTGAAGGGCTGTATGAAAAACTGTTTTTT. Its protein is CASSEGLYEKLFF.

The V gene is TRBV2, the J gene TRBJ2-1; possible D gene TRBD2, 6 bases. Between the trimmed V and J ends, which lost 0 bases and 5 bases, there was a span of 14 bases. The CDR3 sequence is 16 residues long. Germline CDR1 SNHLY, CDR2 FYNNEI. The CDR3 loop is CASSEAPREQNNEQFF. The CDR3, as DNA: TGTGCCAGCAGTGAAGCGCCGCGGGAACAAAACAATGAGCAGTTCTTC. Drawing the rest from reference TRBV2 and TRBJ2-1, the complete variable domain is EPEVTQTPSHQVTQMGQEVILRCVPISNHLYFYWYRQILGQKVEFLVSFYNNEISEKSEIFDDQFSVERPDGSNFTLKIRSTKLEDSAMYFCASSEAPREQNNEQFFGPGTRLTVL.

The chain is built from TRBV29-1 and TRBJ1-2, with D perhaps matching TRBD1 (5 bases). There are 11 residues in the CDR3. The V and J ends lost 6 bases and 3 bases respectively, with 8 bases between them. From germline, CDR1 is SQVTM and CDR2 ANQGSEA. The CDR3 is CSVQGDYGYTF. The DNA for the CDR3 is TGCAGCGTGCAGGGTGACTATGGCTACACCTTC. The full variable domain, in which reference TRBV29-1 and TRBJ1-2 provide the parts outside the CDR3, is SAVISQKPSRDICQRGTSLTIQCQVDSQVTMMFWYRQQPGQSLTLIATANQGSEATYESGFVIDKFPISRPNLTFSTLTVSNMSPEDSSIYLCSVQGDYGYTFGSGTRLTVV.

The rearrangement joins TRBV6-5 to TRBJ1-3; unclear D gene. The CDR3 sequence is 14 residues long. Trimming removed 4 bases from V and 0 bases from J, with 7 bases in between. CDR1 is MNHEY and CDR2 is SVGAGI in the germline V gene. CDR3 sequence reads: CASSSDTSGNTIYF. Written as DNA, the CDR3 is TGTGCCAGCAGTTCCGACACCTCTGGAAACACCATATATTTT.

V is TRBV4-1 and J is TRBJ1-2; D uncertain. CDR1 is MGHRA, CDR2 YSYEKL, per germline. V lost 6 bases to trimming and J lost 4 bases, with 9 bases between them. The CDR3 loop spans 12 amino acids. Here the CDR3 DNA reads TGCGCCAGCAGAAACAGCATCTATGGCTACACCTTC. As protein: CASRNSIYGYTF.

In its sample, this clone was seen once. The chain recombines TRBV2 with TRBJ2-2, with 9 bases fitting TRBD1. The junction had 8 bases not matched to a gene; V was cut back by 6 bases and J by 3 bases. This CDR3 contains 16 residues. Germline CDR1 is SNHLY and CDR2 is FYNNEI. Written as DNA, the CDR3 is TGTGCCAGCAGCGAACCGGGACAGGGCCACACCGGGGAGCTGTTTTTT. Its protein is CASSEPGQGHTGELFF.

The CDR3 sequence: CASSYEEDSIQPQHF. CDR3 bases: TGTGCCAGCAGTTACGAGGAGGACAGTATTCAGCCCCAGCATTTT. The V gene is TRBV6-5, the J gene TRBJ1-5; the D gene is possibly TRBD1 (6 bases). V shed 2 bases and J shed 6 bases, with 14 bases lying between them. Per the germline V gene, CDR1 is MNHEY and CDR2 is SVGAGI. The CDR3 length is 15 residues.

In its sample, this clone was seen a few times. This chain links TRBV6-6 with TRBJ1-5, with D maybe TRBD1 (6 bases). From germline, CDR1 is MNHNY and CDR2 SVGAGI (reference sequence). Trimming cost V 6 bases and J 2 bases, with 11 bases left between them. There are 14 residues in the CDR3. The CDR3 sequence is CASSHPGGNQPQHF. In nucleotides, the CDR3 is TGTGCCAGCAGCCATCCAGGGGGCAATCAGCCCCAGCATTTT.

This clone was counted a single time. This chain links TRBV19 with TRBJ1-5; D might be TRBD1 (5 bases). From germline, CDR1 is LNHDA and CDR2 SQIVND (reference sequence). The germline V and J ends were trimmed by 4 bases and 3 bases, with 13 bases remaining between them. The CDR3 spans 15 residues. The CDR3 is CASSTYRDYNQPQHF. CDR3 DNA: TGTGCCAGTAGTACATACCGGGACTACAATCAGCCCCAGCATTTT.

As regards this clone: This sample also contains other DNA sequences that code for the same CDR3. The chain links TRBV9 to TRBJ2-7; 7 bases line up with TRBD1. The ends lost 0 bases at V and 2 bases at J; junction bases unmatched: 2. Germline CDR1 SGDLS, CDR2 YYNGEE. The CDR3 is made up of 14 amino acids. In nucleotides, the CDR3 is TGTGCCAGCAGCGTAGGACAGGGCACCTACGAGCAGTACTTC. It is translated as CASSVGQGTYEQYF.

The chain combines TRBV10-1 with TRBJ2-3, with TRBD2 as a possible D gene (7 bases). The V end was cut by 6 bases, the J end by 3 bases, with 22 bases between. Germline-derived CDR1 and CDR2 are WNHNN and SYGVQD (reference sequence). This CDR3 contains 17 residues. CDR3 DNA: TGCGCCAGCAGACACAACCCCCACGGGGGGCCGACAGATACGCAGTATTTT. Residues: CASRHNPHGGPTDTQYF.

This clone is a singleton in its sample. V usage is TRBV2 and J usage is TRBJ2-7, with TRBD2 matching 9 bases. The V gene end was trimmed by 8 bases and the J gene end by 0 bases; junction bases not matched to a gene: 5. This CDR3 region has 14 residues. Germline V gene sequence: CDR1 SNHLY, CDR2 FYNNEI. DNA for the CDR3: TGTGCCAGCCGTCTAGCGGGGTACTCCTACGAGCAGTACTTC. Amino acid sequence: CASRLAGYSYEQYF.

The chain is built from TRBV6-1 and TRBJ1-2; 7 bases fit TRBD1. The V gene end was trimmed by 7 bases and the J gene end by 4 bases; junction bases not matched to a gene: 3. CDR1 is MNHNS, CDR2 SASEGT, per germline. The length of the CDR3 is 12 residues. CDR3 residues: CASTNRGYGYTF. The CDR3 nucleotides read TGTGCCAGCACGAACAGGGGCTATGGCTACACCTTC.

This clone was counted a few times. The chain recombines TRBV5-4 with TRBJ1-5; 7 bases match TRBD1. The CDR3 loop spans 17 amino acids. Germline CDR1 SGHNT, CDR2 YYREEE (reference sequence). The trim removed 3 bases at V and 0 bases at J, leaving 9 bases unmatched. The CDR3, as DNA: TGTGCCAGCAGCTACTCACTGGGACAGAATAGCAATCAGCCCCAGCATTTT. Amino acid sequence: CASSYSLGQNSNQPQHF.

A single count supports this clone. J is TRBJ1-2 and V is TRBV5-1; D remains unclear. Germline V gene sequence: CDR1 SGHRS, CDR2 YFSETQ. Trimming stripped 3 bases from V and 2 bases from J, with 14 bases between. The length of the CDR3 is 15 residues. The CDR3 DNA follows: TGCGCCAGCAGCTCCCTAGAGTTAGCCAACTATGGCTACACCTTC. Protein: CASSSLELANYGYTF.

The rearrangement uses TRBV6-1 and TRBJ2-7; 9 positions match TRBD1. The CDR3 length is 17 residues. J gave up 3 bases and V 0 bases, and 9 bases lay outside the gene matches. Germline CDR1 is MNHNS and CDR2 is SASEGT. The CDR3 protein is CASSEAIHRQGDYEQYF. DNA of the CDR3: TGTGCCAGCAGTGAAGCCATCCACCGACAGGGGGACTACGAGCAGTACTTC.

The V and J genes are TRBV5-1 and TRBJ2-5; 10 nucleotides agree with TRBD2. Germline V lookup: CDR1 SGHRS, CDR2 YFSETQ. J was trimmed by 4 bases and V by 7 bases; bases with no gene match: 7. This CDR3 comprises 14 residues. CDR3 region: CASGIAGGAETQYF. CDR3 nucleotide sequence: TGCGCCAGCGGAATAGCGGGGGGCGCAGAGACCCAGTACTTC.

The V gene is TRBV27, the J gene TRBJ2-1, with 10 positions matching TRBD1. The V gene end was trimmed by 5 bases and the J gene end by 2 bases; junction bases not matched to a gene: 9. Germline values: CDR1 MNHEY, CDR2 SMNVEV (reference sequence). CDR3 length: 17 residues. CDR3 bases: TGTGCCAGCAGTGAGTCGACAGGGGGCTTAGCCTACAATGAGCAGTTCTTC. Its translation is CASSESTGGLAYNEQFF.

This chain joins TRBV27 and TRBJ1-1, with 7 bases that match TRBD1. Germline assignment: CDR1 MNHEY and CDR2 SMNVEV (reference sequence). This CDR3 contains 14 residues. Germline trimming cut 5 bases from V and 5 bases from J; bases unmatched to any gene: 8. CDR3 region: CASSKQGRRTEAFF. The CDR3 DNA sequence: TGTGCCAGCAGTAAACAGGGGAGGAGGACTGAAGCTTTCTTT.

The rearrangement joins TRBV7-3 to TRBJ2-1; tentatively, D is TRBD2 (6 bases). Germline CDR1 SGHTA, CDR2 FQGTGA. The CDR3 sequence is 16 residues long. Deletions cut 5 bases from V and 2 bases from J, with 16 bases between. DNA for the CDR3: TGTGCCAGCAGCCCACATAGCGGAAACACCTACAATGAGCAGTTCTTC. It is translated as CASSPHSGNTYNEQFF.

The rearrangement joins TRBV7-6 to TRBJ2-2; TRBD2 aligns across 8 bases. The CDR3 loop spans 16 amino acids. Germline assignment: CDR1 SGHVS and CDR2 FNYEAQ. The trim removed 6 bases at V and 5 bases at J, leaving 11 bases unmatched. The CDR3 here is CASSPPAGGGTGELFF. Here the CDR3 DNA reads TGTGCCAGCAGTCCCCCCGCGGGAGGAGGGACCGGGGAGCTGTTTTTT. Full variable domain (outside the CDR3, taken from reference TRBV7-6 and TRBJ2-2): GAGVSQSPRYKVTKRGQDVALRCDPISGHVSLYWYRQALGQGPEFLTYFNYEAQQDKSGLPNDRFSAERPEGSISTLTIQRTEQRDSAMYRCASSPPAGGGTGELFFGEGSRLTVL.

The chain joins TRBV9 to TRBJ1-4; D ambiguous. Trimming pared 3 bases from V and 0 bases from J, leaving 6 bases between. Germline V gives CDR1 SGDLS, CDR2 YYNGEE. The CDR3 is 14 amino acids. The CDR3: CASSALSTNEKLFF. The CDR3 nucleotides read TGTGCCAGCAGCGCTCTATCAACTAATGAAAAACTGTTTTTT.

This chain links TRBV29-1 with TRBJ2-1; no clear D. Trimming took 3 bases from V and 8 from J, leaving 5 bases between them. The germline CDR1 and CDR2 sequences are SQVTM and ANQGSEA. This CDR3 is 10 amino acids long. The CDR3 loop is CSVEADEQFF. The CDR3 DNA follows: TGCAGCGTTGAGGCGGATGAGCAGTTCTTC.

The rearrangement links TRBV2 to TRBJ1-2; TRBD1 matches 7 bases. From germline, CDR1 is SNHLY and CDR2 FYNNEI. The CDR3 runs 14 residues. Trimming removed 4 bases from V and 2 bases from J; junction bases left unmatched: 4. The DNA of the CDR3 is TGTGCCAGCAGTGGGGGCAGGGGGAACTATGGCTACACCTTC. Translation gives CASSGGRGNYGYTF. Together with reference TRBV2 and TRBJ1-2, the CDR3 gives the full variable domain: EPEVTQTPSHQVTQMGQEVILRCVPISNHLYFYWYRQILGQKVEFLVSFYNNEISEKSEIFDDQFSVERPDGSNFTLKIRSTKLEDSAMYFCASSGGRGNYGYTFGSGTRLTVV.

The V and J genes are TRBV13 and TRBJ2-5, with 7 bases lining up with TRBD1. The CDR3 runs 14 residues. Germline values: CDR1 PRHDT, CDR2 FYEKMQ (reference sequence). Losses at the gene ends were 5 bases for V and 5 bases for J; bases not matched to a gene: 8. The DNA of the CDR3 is TGTGCCAGCAGCCCCCGACAGGGTAGGGAGACCCAGTACTTC. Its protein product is CASSPRQGRETQYF.

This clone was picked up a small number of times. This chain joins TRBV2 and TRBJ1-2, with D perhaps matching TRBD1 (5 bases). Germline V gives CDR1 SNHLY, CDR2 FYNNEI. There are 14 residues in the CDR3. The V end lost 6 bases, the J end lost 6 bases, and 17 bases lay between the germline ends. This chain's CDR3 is CASRRTWGRDGYTF. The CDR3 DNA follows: TGTGCCAGCAGGCGGACGTGGGGCAGGGATGGCTACACCTTC.

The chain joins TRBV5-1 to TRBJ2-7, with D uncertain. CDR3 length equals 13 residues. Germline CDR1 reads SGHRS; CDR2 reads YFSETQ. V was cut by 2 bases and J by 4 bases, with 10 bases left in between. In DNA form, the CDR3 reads TGCGCCAGCAGCTTTGGCCCAGGATACGAGCAGTACTTC. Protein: CASSFGPGYEQYF. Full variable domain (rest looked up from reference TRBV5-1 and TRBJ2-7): KAGVTQTPRYLIKTRGQQVTLSCSPISGHRSVSWYQQTPGQGLQFLFEYFSETQRNKGNFPGRFSGRQFSNSRSEMNVSTLELGDSALYLCASSFGPGYEQYFGPGTRLTVT.